The 23 T cell receptor beta chains below come from one sample, sequenced in a study of cytomegalovirus exposure and HLA in healthy donors. With 60 Vbeta and 13 Jbeta primers, the PCR was carried out. Profiled with immunoSEQ multiplex PCR; TCRdb holds only in-frame clones, not every one. The table has about 150,000 clones, 60% to 80% seen once; the top ten hold approximately 4.2%. The sequenced material came from PBMCs. The receptors here all came from a man between 50 and 59 years old in good health and CMV-seropositive.

In this sample, this clone turned up once. The J gene is TRBJ2-7, the V gene TRBV5-6, with TRBD1 matching 9 bases. Germline-derived CDR1 and CDR2 are SGHDT and YYEEEE. This CDR3 has 15 amino acids. Germline trimming cut 2 bases from V and 4 bases from J; bases unmatched to any gene: 7. The CDR3 nucleotides read TGTGCCAGCAGCTTTCTCGGGACAGGGACATACGAGCAGTACTTC. This translates into CASSFLGTGTYEQYF. The whole variable domain, remainder taken from reference TRBV5-6 and TRBJ2-7, is DAGVTQSPTHLIKTRGQQVTLRCSPKSGHDTVSWYQQALGQGPQFIFQYYEEEERQRGNFPDRFSGHQFPNYSSELNVNALLLGDSALYLCASSFLGTGTYEQYFGPGTRLTVT.

The chain uses TRBV7-9 and TRBJ1-1; D call uncertain. Germline V gene sequence: CDR1 SEHNR, CDR2 FQNEAQ (reference sequence). The V and J ends lost 2 bases and 3 bases respectively, with 7 bases between them. The CDR3 is 13 amino acids. CDR3 nucleotide sequence: TGTGCCAGCAGCTTAAACACGTACACTGAAGCTTTCTTT. It encodes CASSLNTYTEAFF.

This chain joins TRBV6-1 and TRBJ2-1, with 10 bases matching TRBD2. Germline V CDR1 and CDR2: MNHNS, SASEGT. The CDR3 length is 16 residues. Unmatched junction bases numbered 4, after V lost 4 bases and J lost 1 base. CDR3 nucleotides: TGTGCCAGCAGTGCGAGGACTAGCGGTTCCTACAATGAGCAGTTCTTC. This gives the protein CASSARTSGSYNEQFF.

On this clone: The same CDR3 also results from other DNA sequences found in this sample. This chain links TRBV5-1 with TRBJ2-7; D call uncertain. V lost 1 base to trimming and J lost 3 bases, with 5 bases between them. CDR1 and CDR2 (germline): SGHRS, YFSETQ. The length of the CDR3 is 12 residues. The CDR3 DNA sequence: TGCGCCAGCAGCTTGTACAGCTACGAGCAGTACTTC. Protein sequence: CASSLYSYEQYF.

V gene TRBV2 combines with J gene TRBJ1-5; unclear D gene. Germline CDR1 SNHLY, CDR2 FYNNEI. The CDR3 is 14 residues long. V shed 6 bases and J shed 1 base, with 10 bases lying between them. The CDR3 DNA follows: TGTGCCAGCAGGGCTGACATAAGCAATCAGCCCCAGCATTTT. Translated, it gives CASRADISNQPQHF.

This clone turned up a few times. This chain links TRBV10-2 with TRBJ2-3; TRBD2 aligns across 11 bases. CDR1 is WSHSY and CDR2 is SAAADI in the germline V gene. The CDR3 runs 16 residues. V was pared by 4 bases and J by 4 bases, with 7 bases of the junction left unmatched. The CDR3 loop is CASSAYSGGAADTQYF. The CDR3 DNA follows: TGCGCCAGCAGTGCCTATAGCGGGGGGGCCGCAGATACGCAGTATTTT.

J is TRBJ2-3 and V is TRBV9; D possibly corresponds to TRBD2 (6 bases). Germline CDR1 is SGDLS and CDR2 is YYNGEE. The CDR3 loop spans 16 amino acids. Trimming stripped 3 bases from V and 2 bases from J, with 16 bases between. The CDR3 DNA sequence: TGTGCCAGCAGCGCTCCGTGGGGGAGGCACACAGATACGCAGTATTTT. Protein product: CASSAPWGRHTDTQYF.

The chain couples TRBV7-3 to TRBJ2-2; TRBD2 might be the D (6 bases). The CDR3 is 18 residues long. Germline loops: CDR1 SGHTA, CDR2 FQGTGA. V was cut by 1 base and J by 0 bases, with 15 bases left in between. The CDR3 DNA reads TGTGCCAGCAGCTTAATGCCCTTAGCGGAGGCGAACACCGGGGAGCTGTTTTTT. Translating gives CASSLMPLAEANTGELFF.

The V gene is TRBV18, the J gene TRBJ1-4, with TRBD1 matching over 7 bases. Germline lookup yields CDR1 KGHSH and CDR2 LQKENI. Germline trimming cut 2 bases from V and 0 bases from J; bases unmatched to any gene: 3. This CDR3 comprises 16 residues. CDR3 DNA: TGTGCCAGCTCACCATTGACAGGGCCAACTAATGAAAAACTGTTTTTT. Its translation is CASSPLTGPTNEKLFF.

This clone appeared a few times. V gene TRBV13 combines with J gene TRBJ2-7; 12 nucleotides align to TRBD1. Germline V CDR1 and CDR2: PRHDT, FYEKMQ (reference sequence). CDR3 length equals 20 residues. V lost 5 bases and J lost 0; bases outside the gene matches: 17. The CDR3 coding sequence is TGTGCCAGCAGCCTGGTCGTGGGGACAGGGGGCCTTACCAGCTCCTACGAGCAGTACTTC. Translating it yields CASSLVVGTGGLTSSYEQYF.

This chain uses TRBV12-5 with TRBJ2-5; 7 positions match TRBD2. The CDR3 extends over 14 amino acids. Unmatched junction bases numbered 7, after V lost 4 bases and J lost 5 bases. Germline values: CDR1 LGHNT, CDR2 FRNRAP. The CDR3 spells CASGWGGTTETQYF. Here the CDR3 DNA reads TGTGCTAGTGGTTGGGGGGGGACCACGGAGACCCAGTACTTC.

The chain joins TRBV6-4 to TRBJ2-1, with D possibly matching TRBD1 (6 bases). Germline V gene lookup returns CDR1 MRHNA and CDR2 SNTAGT. Trimming took 4 bases from V and 6 from J, leaving 13 bases between them. The length of the CDR3 is 14 residues. The CDR3 region is CASSVQGGGNEQFF. In DNA form, the CDR3 reads TGTGCCAGCAGTGTACAGGGTGGAGGCAATGAGCAGTTCTTC.

J is TRBJ2-1 and V is TRBV4-3, with a possible D match to TRBD1 (6 bases). Germline CDR1 reads LGHNA; CDR2 reads YSLEER. Trimming shortened V by 4 bases and J by 2 bases, and 15 bases separated the two germline ends. There are 16 residues in the CDR3. The CDR3 DNA is TGCGCCAGCAGCCGATTAATACAGGGAGCCTACAATGAGCAGTTCTTC. This sequence encodes CASSRLIQGAYNEQFF.

This chain connects TRBV5-1 to TRBJ2-1; D unclear. With 1 base removed from V and 5 bases from J, the gap between germline ends came to 7 bases. The CDR3 is made up of 13 amino acids. Germline values: CDR1 SGHRS, CDR2 YFSETQ. The chain's CDR3 is CASSLLVNNEQFF. The CDR3 bases are TGCGCCAGCAGCTTGTTAGTCAACAATGAGCAGTTCTTC.

This clone came up a few times. V gene TRBV5-1 combines with J gene TRBJ2-2; D is perhaps TRBD1 (6 bases). The V gene lost 2 bases and the J gene lost 6 bases, with 17 bases spanning the gap. This CDR3 spans 16 amino acids. Germline loops: CDR1 SGHRS, CDR2 YFSETQ. The CDR3, as DNA: TGCGCCAGCAGCTTCAGGGGCGGCCAATCTTCCGGGGAGCTGTTTTTT. This sequence encodes CASSFRGGQSSGELFF.

The chain joins TRBV5-4 to TRBJ1-1; D is uncertain. Trimming left V 4 bases short and J 1 base short, with 8 bases between. CDR1 is SGHNT and CDR2 is YYREEE in the germline V gene (reference sequence). CDR3 length: 13 amino acids. The CDR3, as DNA: TGTGCCAGCAGCCTTCAGGAGAACACTGAAGCTTTCTTT. This translates into CASSLQENTEAFF.

V is TRBV10-3 and J is TRBJ1-1; D uncertain. The CDR3 totals 15 residues. Germline values: CDR1 ENHRY, CDR2 SYGVKD. V lost 4 bases, J lost 4 bases, and 16 bases lay in between. In DNA form, the CDR3 reads TGTGCCATCAGTGTTAAAGGAGGGTTTAGCACTGAAGCTTTCTTT. Its translation is CAISVKGGFSTEAFF.

CDR3 residues: CASNRQGSRTDTQYF. DNA for the CDR3: TGTGCCAGCAACAGACAGGGGAGCCGCACAGATACGCAGTATTTT. This sequence joins TRBV2 and TRBJ2-3, with TRBD1 identical over 8 bases. The junction had 7 bases not matched to a gene; V was cut back by 7 bases and J by 1 base. The CDR3 totals 15 residues. Germline CDR1 SNHLY, CDR2 FYNNEI.

The chain couples TRBV5-4 to TRBJ1-1, with D perhaps TRBD1 (5 bases). This CDR3 spans 13 amino acids. V lost 3 bases to trimming and J lost 8 bases, with 14 bases between them. The germline V gene has CDR1 SGHNT and CDR2 YYREEE (reference sequence). CDR3 sequence: CASSWDGGSEAFF. The CDR3 DNA reads TGTGCCAGCAGCTGGGACGGGGGGTCAGAAGCTTTCTTT. Combining the CDR3 with reference TRBV5-4 and TRBJ1-1 gives the whole variable domain ETGVTQSPTHLIKTRGQQVTLRCSSQSGHNTVSWYQQALGQGPQFIFQYYREEENGRGNFPPRFSGLQFPNYSSELNVNALELDDSALYLCASSWDGGSEAFFGQGTRLTVV.

This chain joins TRBV9 and TRBJ1-3; TRBD1 agrees at 7 bases. Losses at the gene ends were 3 bases for V and 0 bases for J; bases not matched to a gene: 3. Per germline, CDR1 SGDLS and CDR2 YYNGEE. The CDR3 is made up of 15 amino acids. In DNA, the CDR3 is TGTGCCAGCAGCGAGGACAGGTACTCTGGAAACACCATATATTTT. This encodes CASSEDRYSGNTIYF.

This clone was counted a few times. The chain carries TRBV10-1 and TRBJ2-7; TRBD2 agrees at 11 bases. This CDR3 has 16 amino acids. Trimming cost V 6 bases and J 2 bases; bases outside gene matches: 9. Per germline, CDR1 WNHNN and CDR2 SYGVQD (reference sequence). This chain's CDR3 is CASSPGLAGGTYEQYF. CDR3 DNA: TGCGCCAGCAGCCCTGGACTAGCGGGCGGAACCTACGAGCAGTACTTC.

The V call is TRBV5-5, the J call TRBJ1-5, with D unclear. The CDR3 runs 13 residues. V lost 4 bases, J lost 4 bases, and 9 bases lay in between. Germline CDR1 and CDR2: SGHKS and YYEKEE (reference sequence). CDR3 nucleotide sequence: TGTGCCAGCAGCCTAAGGAGGAATCAGCCCCAGCATTTT. This gives the protein CASSLRRNQPQHF.

This clone was seen only a few times. V and J are TRBV5-1 and TRBJ1-3; D ambiguous. Trimming removed 0 bases at V and 7 bases at J, with 5 bases between. In germline, CDR1 is SGHRS, CDR2 YFSETQ. This CDR3 has 12 amino acids. The CDR3 coding sequence is TGCGCCAGCAGCTTGGACCAGAACACCATATATTTT. Translation gives CASSLDQNTIYF.